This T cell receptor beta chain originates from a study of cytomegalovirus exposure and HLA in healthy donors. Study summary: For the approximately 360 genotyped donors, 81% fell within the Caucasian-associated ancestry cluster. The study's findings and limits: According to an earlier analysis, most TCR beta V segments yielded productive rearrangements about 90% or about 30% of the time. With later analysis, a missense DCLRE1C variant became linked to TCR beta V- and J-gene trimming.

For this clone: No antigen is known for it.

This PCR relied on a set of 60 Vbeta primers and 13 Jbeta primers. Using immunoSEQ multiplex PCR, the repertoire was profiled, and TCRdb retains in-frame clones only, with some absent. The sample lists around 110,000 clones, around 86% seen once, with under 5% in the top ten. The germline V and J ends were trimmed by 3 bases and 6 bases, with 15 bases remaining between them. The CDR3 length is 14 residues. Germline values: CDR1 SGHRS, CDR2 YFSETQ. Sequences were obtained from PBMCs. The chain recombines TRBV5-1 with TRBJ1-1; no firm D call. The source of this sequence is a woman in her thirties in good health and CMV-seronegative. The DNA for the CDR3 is TGCGCCAGCAGCTCGGACGGAGGAACATCTGAAGCTTTCTTT. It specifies CASSSDGGTSEAFF.